This note documents a single TCR beta chain sequence. The antigen is unknown. The data originate from a study of graft-versus-host responses after intestinal transplantation. For the study at large: Multivisceral, liver-intestinal, or isolated intestinal transplants were received by the recipients.

General study findings and limits: Maximum circulating GvH clone levels tracked with early post-transplant HvG decreases. Present in recipient marrow, GvH clones included some that appeared first in ileum or blood. Some patients had graft-donor T cell macrochimerism, and their allografts showed high graft-versus-host to host-versus-graft clonal ratios.

Assay: immunoSEQ multiplex PCR; the TCRdb copy retains only in-frame clones and omits some. The data hold roughly 64,000 clones, with more than 90% observed a single time. Per germline, CDR1 LGHNT and CDR2 FRNRAP. Trimming stripped 5 bases from V and 2 bases from J, with 10 bases between. CDR3 length: 14 amino acids. Sequenced here: unstimulated CD8+ T cells sorted from spleen or lymph node cells, sampled before transplant. The clonotype was recovered from a human donor who was the organ donor for an intestinal transplant. The V gene is TRBV12-5, the J gene TRBJ2-1; D is unclear. This CDR3 is CASGGEDTYNEQFF. In DNA form, the CDR3 reads TGTGCTAGTGGTGGCGAGGATACCTACAATGAGCAGTTCTTC. Variable domain in full (rest from reference TRBV12-5 and TRBJ2-1): DARVTQTPRHKVTEMGQEVTMRCQPILGHNTVFWYRQTMMQGLELLAYFRNRAPLDDSGMPKDRFSAEMPDATLATLKIQPSEPRDSAVYFCASGGEDTYNEQFFGPGTRLTVL.